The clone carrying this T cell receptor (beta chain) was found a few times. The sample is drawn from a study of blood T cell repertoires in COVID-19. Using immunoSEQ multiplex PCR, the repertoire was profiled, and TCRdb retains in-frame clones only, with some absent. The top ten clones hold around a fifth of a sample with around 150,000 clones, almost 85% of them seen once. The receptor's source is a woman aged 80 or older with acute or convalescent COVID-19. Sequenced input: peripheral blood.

The CDR3 coding sequence is TGTGCCAGCAGATCAGGGGTCCTTAGCTCCTACGAGCAGTACTTC. Protein sequence: CASRSGVLSSYEQYF. The chain is built from TRBV5-5 and TRBJ2-7, with a weak D call TRBD1 (6 bases). The CDR3 is 15 residues long. Germline loops: CDR1 SGHKS, CDR2 YYEKEE (reference sequence). Trimming pared 5 bases from V and 0 bases from J, leaving 15 bases between.